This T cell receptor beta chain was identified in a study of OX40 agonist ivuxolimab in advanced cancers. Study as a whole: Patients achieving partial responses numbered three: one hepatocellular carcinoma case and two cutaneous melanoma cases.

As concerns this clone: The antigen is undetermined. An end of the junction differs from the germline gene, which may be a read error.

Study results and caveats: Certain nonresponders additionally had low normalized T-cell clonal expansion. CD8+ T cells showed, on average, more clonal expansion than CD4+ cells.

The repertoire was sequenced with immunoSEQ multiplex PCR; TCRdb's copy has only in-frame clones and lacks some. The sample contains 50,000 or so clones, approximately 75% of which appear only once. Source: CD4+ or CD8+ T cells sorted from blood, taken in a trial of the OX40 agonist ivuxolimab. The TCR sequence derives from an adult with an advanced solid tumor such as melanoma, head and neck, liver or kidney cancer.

CDR3 amino acids: CASIGDIPYNGQFF. The DNA of the CDR3 is TGTGCCAGCATAGGCGATATCCCTTACAATGGGCAGTTCTTC. The genes are TRBV2 and TRBJ2-1; D is unclear. This CDR3 contains 14 residues. Germline V CDR1 and CDR2: SNHLY, FYNNEI.